This is a list of T cell receptor beta chains from one sample in a study of T cell repertoires in cytomegalovirus infection. These receptors' antigens are unknown. Via MiXCR, TCRdb re-called the reads, giving one row per CDR3 protein. The table has around 55,000 distinct CDR3 sequences, roughly a fifth seen once. Specimen: CD8+ T cells from cultured PBMCs, collected from culture after CMV antigen stimulation. These TCRs come from a human donor in good health (CMV status not recorded). Some clones in this sample may be carry-over from other donors' samples. CDR3s leave out the opening cysteine and the closing phenylalanine or tryptophan.

V gene,J gene,CDR3 protein
TRBV6-2/TRBV6-3,TRBJ2-3,ASSRQGTDTQY
TRBV7-2,TRBJ2-2,ASSLEFWQTGELF
TRBV5-6,TRBJ2-2,ASRLGQGFTGELF
TRBV27,TRBJ2-3,ASMPSGATDTQY
TRBV11-2,TRBJ2-1,ASSLVRGGKFREQF
TRBV4-1,TRBJ1-1,ASSTAGTANTEAF
TRBV12-5,TRBJ1-1,ASGLFDLNFGEAF
TRBV10-3,TRBJ2-1,AITENAGTGIYNEQF
TRBV29-1,TRBJ1-3,SVEVPGLHPSYSGNTIY
TRBV19,TRBJ2-7,ASSVERGTYEQY
TRBV12-3/TRBV12-4,TRBJ2-1,ASNPGGRYNEQF
TRBV7-2,TRBJ2-2,ASYHNPTQGGVGELF
TRBV4-3,TRBJ1-2,ASSPYQGGYGYT
TRBV7-9,TRBJ1-1,ASSSTGDLKTEAF
TRBV6-2/TRBV6-3,TRBJ2-3,ASSGSGTTDTQY
TRBV9,TRBJ2-7,ASSPRQGSDYEQY
TRBV4-3,TRBJ1-2,ASSAGESGYGYT
TRBV20-1,TRBJ2-1,SANSGGRHEQF
TRBV6-5,TRBJ2-2,ASSYGSSTGGELF
TRBV6-4,TRBJ2-1,ASSVERSYNEQF
TRBV11-2,TRBJ2-1,ASSLTPGTYNEQF
TRBV7-2,TRBJ1-3,ASSTRGTDALISGNTIY
TRBV7-9,TRBJ2-4,ASRSKQGHIQY
TRBV7-9,TRBJ1-1,ASTSVAGANTEAF
TRBV19,TRBJ2-7,ASMGPIHEQY
TRBV28,TRBJ2-7,ATSRGQPYEQY
TRBV7-9,TRBJ1-1,ASSISGEGNTEAF
TRBV7-2,TRBJ1-5,ASSYMTGGTNQPQH
TRBV7-8,TRBJ1-2,ASSPKATVDGYT
TRBV7-9,TRBJ2-7,ASSLPTSTGLASYEQY
TRBV7-8,TRBJ1-6,ASSWTDYNSPLH
TRBV6-5,TRBJ1-4,ARSYSAELYSTNEKLF
TRBV7-8,TRBJ2-7,ASGTGGPKNEQY
TRBV7-9,TRBJ2-7,ASSLGVAEQY
TRBV7-9,TRBJ1-1,ASIEGGKGTEAF
TRBV6-1,TRBJ2-3,ASSELRRSTDTQY
TRBV6-1,TRBJ1-5,ASSEINRWGIGSPQH
TRBV7-9,TRBJ2-2,ASSQPHRDLSGGELF
TRBV7-9,TRBJ1-1,ASSTRGTGWENTEAF
TRBV5-6,TRBJ2-1,ASSHRQPNEQF
TRBV7-2,TRBJ2-7,ASSLVRRGNEYEQY
TRBV7-8,TRBJ2-7,ASSFDPLAGVSYEQY
TRBV6-5,TRBJ2-7,ASRTPQGSYEQY
TRBV5-5,TRBJ1-1,ASSNRQGGTEAF
TRBV4-3,TRBJ2-1,ASSQEGLAVYNEQF
TRBV12-3/TRBV12-4,TRBJ2-7,ASSWASAYEQY
TRBV7-9,TRBJ1-6,ASSLARTGDSPLH
TRBV7-8,TRBJ2-1,ASSPRWSSYNEQF
TRBV6-8,TRBJ2-5,ASSYSISEETQY